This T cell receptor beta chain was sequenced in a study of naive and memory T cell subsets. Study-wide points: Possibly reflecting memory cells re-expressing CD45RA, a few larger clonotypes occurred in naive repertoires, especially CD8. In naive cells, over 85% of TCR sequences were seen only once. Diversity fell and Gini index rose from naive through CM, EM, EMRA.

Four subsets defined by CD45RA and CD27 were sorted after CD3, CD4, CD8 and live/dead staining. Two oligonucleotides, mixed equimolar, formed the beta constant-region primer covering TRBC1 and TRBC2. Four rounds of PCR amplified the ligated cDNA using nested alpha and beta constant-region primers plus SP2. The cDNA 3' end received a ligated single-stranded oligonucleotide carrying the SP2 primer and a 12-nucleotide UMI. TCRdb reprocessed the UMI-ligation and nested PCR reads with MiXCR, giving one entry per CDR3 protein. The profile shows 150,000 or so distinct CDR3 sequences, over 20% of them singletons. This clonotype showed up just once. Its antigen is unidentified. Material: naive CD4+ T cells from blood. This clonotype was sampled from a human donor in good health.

The DNA of the CDR3 is TGCAGTGCCCCCTCCCAGTCTACGCAGTATTTT. It encodes CSAPSQSTQYF. The chain employs TRBV20-1 and TRBJ2-3; no clear D. V lost 6 bases, J lost 8 bases, and 12 bases lay in between. Germline V gene data show CDR1 as DFQATT and CDR2 as SNEGSKA (reference sequence). This CDR3 region has 11 residues.